This T cell receptor (beta chain) was sequenced in a study of beta chain features in type 1 diabetes. Whole-study findings and limits: Whatever favoring of shorter templates PCR might show would apply equally to patients and controls. In all four CD4+ subsets, TCRB CDR3 length was significantly, moderately reduced in type 1 diabetes.

This clone has just a few counts. As yet, its antigen is unknown. Every sorted population was more than 95% pure. The sequenced template was cDNA made from the entire isolated RNA. Here immunoSEQ multiplex PCR was the method, and the copy in TCRdb shows in-frame clones only, minus some. The table includes around 400,000 clones, 10% to 15% detected once. This CDR3 contains 15 residues. The germline CDR1 and CDR2 sequences are MNHEY and SVGAGI. V gave up 3 bases and J gave up 2 bases, with 11 bases separating them. Sequencing input: naive CD4+ T cells from blood. The genes are TRBV6-5 and TRBJ2-1; no definite D call. The TCR comes from a man younger than 30 in good health. Here the CDR3 reads CASSYAHVPYNEQFF. The CDR3 nucleotides read TGTGCCAGCAGTTATGCACACGTCCCCTACAATGAGCAGTTCTTC.